Given below is one TCR beta chain in context. The sample belongs to a study of blood T cell repertoires in COVID-19. Study at large: Samples taken during acute and convalescent COVID-19 were collected in the United States, Italy and Spain.

The authors' processing: Nucleated cell number was recorded as an estimate derived from reference gene primer amplification. The assay was immunoSEQ multiplex PCR, and TCRdb's table has in-frame clones only and misses some. D and trimming come from the DNA, and the V and J calls and clone size come from that table. This table holds about 60,000 clones, 80% to 90% found once. The CDR3 has 17 residues. V trimming: 2 bases; J trimming: 4 bases; junction bases outside the gene matches: 10. Germline CDR1 SNHLY, CDR2 FYNNEI. The receptor comes from a human donor in a cohort sampled during active COVID-19. The chain couples TRBV2 to TRBJ1-2; TRBD1 agrees at 10 bases. Source material: peripheral blood. Written as DNA, the CDR3 is TGTGCCAGCAGTGAAAGTCGGGGACAGGGGAGGGGCTATGGCTACACCTTC. Translation: CASSESRGQGRGYGYTF.